This entry lists 21 T cell receptor beta chains sequenced from one sample in a study of vaccination and CD4 T cells after COVID-19. Treatment given: approximately nine-day PBMC culture with coronavirus spike peptide pools or control peptides (ViraFEST assay). These receptors lack a known antigen. Cultured CD4+ T cells had their DNA profiled by the Oncomine TCR Beta short-read assay. Via MiXCR, TCRdb re-called the PCR reads, giving one row per CDR3 protein. Of roughly 17,000 distinct CDR3 sequences listed, around 46% are singletons. Here the sequenced sample was CD4+ T cells from blood, cultured in vitro, taken before SARS-CoV-2 vaccination. The source is a human donor who had recovered from COVID-19.

The chain's CDR3 is CASSIVTYRPTLSGANVLTF. CDR3 in DNA: TGTGCCAGTAGTATAGTGACGTACAGACCCACCCTCTCTGGGGCCAACGTCCTGACTTTC. The chain links TRBV19 to TRBJ2-6; D gene unclear. Trimming cost V 1 base and J 0 bases, with 19 bases left between them. The CDR3 runs to 20 residues. The germline V gene encodes CDR1 LNHDA and CDR2 SQIVND (reference sequence).

V gene TRBV7-8 combines with J gene TRBJ1-1, with TRBD1 as a possible D gene (5 bases). The CDR3 runs to 14 residues. The germline CDR1 and CDR2 sequences are SGHVS and FQNEAQ. The V end lost 1 base, the J end lost 6 bases, and 12 bases lay between the germline ends. The CDR3 reads CASSLVTEASEAFF. The CDR3 DNA reads TGTGCCAGCAGCTTAGTGACAGAAGCCTCTGAAGCTTTCTTT.

The rearrangement uses TRBV5-1 and TRBJ1-2; 7 nucleotides match TRBD1. This CDR3 is 15 amino acids long. Germline values: CDR1 SGHRS, CDR2 YFSETQ. J lost 1 base, V lost 2 bases, and 5 bases had no gene match. CDR3 DNA: TGCGCCAGCAGCTTCAGGGGGGCCGATAACTATGGCTACACCTTC. This gives the protein CASSFRGADNYGYTF. The variable domain in full, with the rest retrieved from reference TRBV5-1 and TRBJ1-2, is KAGVTQTPRYLIKTRGQQVTLSCSPISGHRSVSWYQQTPGQGLQFLFEYFSETQRNKGNFPGRFSGRQFSNSRSEMNVSTLELGDSALYLCASSFRGADNYGYTFGSGTRLTVV.

This clonotype has a handful of counts. The chain couples TRBV7-2 to TRBJ2-5; 8 nucleotides match TRBD2. J lost 3 bases, V lost 2 bases, and 11 bases had no gene match. The CDR3 runs to 17 residues. CDR1 SGHTA and CDR2 FQGNSA come from the germline V gene. The DNA of the CDR3 is TGTGCCAGCAGCTTAACCCTGGGAGGAGCGGGAGAAGAGACCCAGTACTTC. The encoded protein is CASSLTLGGAGEETQYF.

The chain is built from TRBV27 and TRBJ2-7, with 8 bases fitting TRBD2. CDR1 and CDR2 from the germline V gene are MNHEY and SMNVEV (reference sequence). With V trimmed by 6 bases and J by 3 bases, 4 bases remained unmatched. The CDR3 loop spans 13 amino acids. The DNA of the CDR3 is TGTGCCAGCAGAGACACTAGCGGCTACGAGCAGTACTTC. Translating it yields CASRDTSGYEQYF.

The chain is built from TRBV27 and TRBJ2-3; TRBD2 aligns across 12 bases. This CDR3 region has 17 residues. In germline, CDR1 is MNHEY, CDR2 SMNVEV (reference sequence). V lost 8 bases, J lost 1 base, and 10 bases stayed unmatched. CDR3 nucleotide sequence: TGTGCCAGCTCCGCTAGCGGGAGGGCCAGAGGCACAGATACGCAGTATTTT. Its protein product is CASSASGRARGTDTQYF.

J is TRBJ2-1 and V is TRBV15; a weak D match, TRBD2 (5 bases). The CDR3 length is 15 residues. Germline V gives CDR1 LNHNV, CDR2 YYDKDF (reference sequence). With 1 base removed from V and 0 bases from J, the gap between germline ends came to 7 bases. Here the CDR3 DNA reads TGTGCCACCAGCAGAGCGGGGAGCTCCTACAATGAGCAGTTCTTC. Translating gives CATSRAGSSYNEQFF.

The V and J genes are TRBV7-9 and TRBJ2-7; tentatively, D is TRBD1 (6 bases). Germline V CDR1 and CDR2: SEHNR, FQNEAQ (reference sequence). Between the trimmed V and J ends, which lost 5 bases and 7 bases, there was a span of 21 bases. This CDR3 has 15 amino acids. The CDR3 loop is CASSPSAQERGEQYF. The CDR3 region has the DNA TGTGCCAGCAGCCCCAGTGCCCAGGAGAGGGGGGAGCAGTACTTC.

This clonotype was seen more than once but under ten times. The chain employs TRBV7-6 and TRBJ2-3; 8 nucleotides match TRBD2. J gave up 2 bases and V 4 bases, and 5 bases lay outside the gene matches. Germline CDR1 SGHVS, CDR2 FNYEAQ. The length of the CDR3 is 15 residues. The CDR3 here is CASSSAGAHTDTQYF. CDR3 sequence (DNA): TGTGCCAGCAGCTCAGCGGGAGCCCACACAGATACGCAGTATTTT. The whole variable domain, filled in from reference TRBV7-6 and TRBJ2-3, reads GAGVSQSPRYKVTKRGQDVALRCDPISGHVSLYWYRQALGQGPEFLTYFNYEAQQDKSGLPNDRFSAERPEGSISTLTIQRTEQRDSAMYRCASSSAGAHTDTQYFGPGTRLTVL.

V is TRBV6-1 and J is TRBJ2-1; TRBD1 might be the D (6 bases). V was trimmed by 6 bases and J by 16 bases, leaving 19 bases between them. Germline CDR1 MNHNS, CDR2 SASEGT. This CDR3 contains 12 residues. The CDR3 sequence is CASRRANRDSFF. The CDR3 region has the DNA TGTGCCAGCAGGAGAGCCAACAGGGATAGCTTCTTC.

This clonotype has a handful of counts. This CDR3 reads CASSSQVYQPQHF. In DNA, the CDR3 is TGTGCCAGTAGTAGCCAGGTTTATCAGCCCCAGCATTTT. The chain uses TRBV19 and TRBJ1-5; no clear D gene. CDR1 is LNHDA and CDR2 is SQIVND in the germline V gene (reference sequence). Trimming took off 4 bases at V and 5 bases at J, with 9 bases between the two ends. CDR3 length: 13 residues.

The chain combines TRBV20-1 with TRBJ2-2; TRBD2 is a possible D gene (7 bases). Trimming removed 6 bases at V and 6 bases at J, with 23 bases between. The CDR3 is 16 amino acids. Germline V gene data show CDR1 as DFQATT and CDR2 as SNEGSKA (reference sequence). DNA for the CDR3: TGCAGTGCGACGGGGGGCGGGAGTTGGTCGGCCGGGGAGCTGTTTTTT. This codes for CSATGGGSWSAGELFF.

This sequence joins TRBV7-2 and TRBJ2-1, with 8 positions matching TRBD2. The CDR3 consists of 15 residues. Germline CDR1 reads SGHTA; CDR2 reads FQGNSA. The V gene end was trimmed by 5 bases and the J gene end by 5 bases; junction bases not matched to a gene: 8. The CDR3 sequence: CASSLKRGIDNEQFF. DNA of the CDR3: TGTGCCAGCAGCCTAAAGCGGGGGATCGACAATGAGCAGTTCTTC. The full variable domain, rest sourced from reference TRBV7-2 and TRBJ2-1, is GAGVSQSPSNKVTEKGKDVELRCDPISGHTALYWYRQSLGQGLEFLIYFQGNSAPDKSGLPSDRFSAERTGGSVSTLTIQRTQQEDSAVYLCASSLKRGIDNEQFFGPGTRLTVL.

In nucleotides, the CDR3 is TGTGCCAGCAGCTTAGGGCGACAGACTCAAGAGACCCAGTACTTC. Residues: CASSLGRQTQETQYF. This rearrangement joins TRBV7-9 to TRBJ2-5, with D possibly TRBD1 on 5 matching bases. Germline values: CDR1 SEHNR, CDR2 FQNEAQ (reference sequence). The V end was cut by 1 base, the J end by 2 bases, with 11 bases between. The CDR3 is made up of 15 amino acids. The entire variable domain, with the rest obtained from reference TRBV7-9 and TRBJ2-5, is as follows: DTGVSQNPRHKITKRGQNVTFRCDPISEHNRLYWYRQTLGQGPEFLTYFQNEAQLEKSRLLSDRFSAERPKGSFSTLEIQRTEQGDSAMYLCASSLGRQTQETQYFGPGTRLLVL.

A few counts support this clonotype. The chain carries TRBV19 and TRBJ1-2; 8 bases align to TRBD1. Per the germline V gene, CDR1 is LNHDA and CDR2 is SQIVND (reference sequence). V dropped 5 bases and J dropped 4; count of bases not matched to a gene: 3. The CDR3 has 13 residues. CDR3 nucleotide sequence: TGTGCCAGTAGTGGACAGGGTGGCTATGGCTACACCTTC. Translating it yields CASSGQGGYGYTF.

This clonotype showed up just once. The rearrangement links TRBV20-1 to TRBJ2-3; TRBD1 matches at 11 bases. Unmatched junction bases numbered 7, after V lost 0 bases and J lost 5 bases. Per germline, CDR1 DFQATT and CDR2 SNEGSKA (reference sequence). CDR3 size: 16 residues. The CDR3: CSARDSGQGAGDTQYF. The DNA for the CDR3 is TGCAGTGCTAGAGATTCCGGACAGGGGGCGGGAGATACGCAGTATTTT.

V gene TRBV11-1 combines with J gene TRBJ2-5; no firm D call. Trimming took 1 base from V and 5 from J, leaving 14 bases between them. CDR1 is SGHAT and CDR2 is FQDESV in the germline V gene (reference sequence). The CDR3 is 15 amino acids. In DNA, the CDR3 is TGTGCCAGCAGCTTAGTTCTGAGCTCCGGGGAGACCCAGTACTTC. Protein sequence: CASSLVLSSGETQYF.

The chain couples TRBV11-2 to TRBJ2-5; TRBD2 aligns across 12 bases. The CDR3 extends over 19 amino acids. J gave up 2 bases and V 2 bases, and 12 bases lay outside the gene matches. Germline lookup yields CDR1 SGHAT and CDR2 FQNNGV. The CDR3 DNA reads TGTGCCAGCAGCTTATCGGGCACTAGCGGGGGGTCGGGGCAAGAGACCCAGTACTTC. Its translation is CASSLSGTSGGSGQETQYF.

This clonotype was seen only a few times. This rearrangement joins TRBV20-1 to TRBJ1-1, with D tentatively TRBD1 (6 bases). Trimming shortened V by 6 bases and J by 6 bases, and 17 bases separated the two germline ends. The germline CDR1 and CDR2 sequences are DFQATT and SNEGSKA (reference sequence). CDR3 length equals 13 residues. The CDR3 DNA sequence: TGCAGTGCCCAAGGGGGACCTCGGGCTGAAGCTTTCTTT. Protein: CSAQGGPRAEAFF.

The sample holds a few counts of this clonotype. This chain uses TRBV28 with TRBJ1-6, with TRBD1 as a possible D gene (6 bases). Trimming left V 2 bases short and J 7 bases short, with 18 bases between. This CDR3 comprises 17 residues. From germline, CDR1 is MDHEN and CDR2 SYDVKM. DNA for the CDR3: TGTGCCAGCAGTTTAAGTGGGGGGGGCACGAGGAATTCACCCCTCCACTTT. Translated, it gives CASSLSGGGTRNSPLHF.

This clonotype is classed as medium-sized. V is TRBV6-1 and J is TRBJ2-7; D possibly corresponds to TRBD2 (5 bases). Deletions cut 11 bases from V and 2 bases from J, with 16 bases between. CDR3 length equals 13 residues. Germline loops: CDR1 MNHNS, CDR2 SASEGT. The DNA for the CDR3 is TGTGCCGTCCGGAGAGGGAAGCCCTACGAGCAGTACTTC. Amino acids: CAVRRGKPYEQYF.